This TCR beta chain was identified in a study of PD-1 blockade in mismatch repair-deficient tumors. At the level of the study: Patients had over ten mismatch repair-deficient cancer types and were previously treated and progressing.

TCRs were sequenced from a few patients responding to pembrolizumab. The V and J ends lost 3 bases and 4 bases respectively, with 12 bases between them. CDR1 is SGDLS, CDR2 YYNGEE, per germline. The CDR3 runs to 14 residues. Only a few counts were recorded for this clone. The repertoire was sequenced with immunoSEQ multiplex PCR; TCRdb's copy has only in-frame clones and lacks some. The repertoire consists of roughly 120,000 clones, with around 80% occurring once and the leading ten covering 4% to 6%. The J gene is TRBJ2-3, the V gene TRBV9, with D perhaps TRBD2 (6 bases). This receptor was obtained from an adult with mismatch repair-deficient cancer. The material sequenced was peripheral blood, taken roughly 60 weeks after starting pembrolizumab. Here the CDR3 reads CASSAGSGPDTQYF. The CDR3 coding sequence is TGTGCCAGCAGCGCCGGTAGCGGTCCAGATACGCAGTATTTT.